This entry features one T cell receptor beta chain sequence. Deletions cut 0 bases from V and 5 bases from J, with 8 bases between. There are 14 residues in the CDR3. The sample belongs to a study of blood T cell repertoires in COVID-19. Assay used: immunoSEQ multiplex PCR; TCRdb lists only in-frame clones, some missing. The repertoire has around 70,000 clones, about 86% of them found once; the top ten carry around 4%. The TCR originated in a man over 45 with acute or convalescent COVID-19. V usage is TRBV23-1 and J usage is TRBJ1-5; a weak D match, TRBD1 (5 bases). TRBV23-1 has ORF status, its function being uncertain. The specimen sequenced was peripheral blood. The CDR3 coding sequence is TGCGCCAGCAGTCAATCGGGGGGGGATCAGCCCCAGCATTTT. Its translation is CASSQSGGDQPQHF.